This record concerns one T cell receptor (beta chain) sequence. Authors' data handling: How many nucleated cells were present was estimated from reference gene primer amplification. Profiled with immunoSEQ multiplex PCR; TCRdb holds only in-frame clones, not every one. V and J calls and clone size are given by that table; D and trimming were obtained from the DNA. The sample consists of about 93,000 clones, roughly nine tenths of them appearing once. The record originates from a study of blood T cell repertoires in COVID-19. On the study more broadly: Material from acute and convalescent COVID-19 was sourced from the United States, Italy and Spain.

Trimming pared 4 bases from V and 10 bases from J, leaving 14 bases between. Germline CDR1 reads MGHRA; CDR2 reads YSYEKL. The CDR3 contains 13 residues. The chain employs TRBV4-1 and TRBJ2-1; D may be TRBD2 (6 bases). The sequencing input was peripheral blood. This TCR was recovered from a man in his fifties or sixties with acute or convalescent COVID-19. CDR3: CASSPTGVGEQFF. The CDR3 DNA reads TGCGCCAGCAGCCCAACGGGGGTCGGGGAGCAGTTCTTC.